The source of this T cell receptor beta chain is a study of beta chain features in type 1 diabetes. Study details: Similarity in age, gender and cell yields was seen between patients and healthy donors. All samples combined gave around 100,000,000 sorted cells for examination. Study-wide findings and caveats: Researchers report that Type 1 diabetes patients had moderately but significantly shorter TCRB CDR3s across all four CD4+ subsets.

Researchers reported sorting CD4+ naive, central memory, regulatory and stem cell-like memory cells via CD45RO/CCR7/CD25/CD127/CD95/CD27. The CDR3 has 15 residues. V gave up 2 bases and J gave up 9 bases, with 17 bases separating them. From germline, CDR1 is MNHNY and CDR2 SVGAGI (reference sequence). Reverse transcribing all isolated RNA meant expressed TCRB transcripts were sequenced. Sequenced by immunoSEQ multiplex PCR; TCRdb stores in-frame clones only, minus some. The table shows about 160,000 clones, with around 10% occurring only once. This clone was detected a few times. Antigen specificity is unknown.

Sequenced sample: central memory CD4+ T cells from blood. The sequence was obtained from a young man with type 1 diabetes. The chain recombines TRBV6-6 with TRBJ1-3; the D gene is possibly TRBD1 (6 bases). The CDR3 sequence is CASSYVAGTQGTIYF. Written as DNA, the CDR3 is TGTGCCAGCAGTTACGTGGCCGGGACACAGGGCACCATATATTTT.